This TCR beta chain was found in a study of cytomegalovirus exposure and HLA in healthy donors. CDR3 length: 12 residues. Germline loops: CDR1 MNHEY, CDR2 SVGAGI. Between the trimmed V and J ends, which lost 9 bases and 4 bases, there was a span of 11 bases. TCRdb keeps only in-frame clones here, not all; method: immunoSEQ multiplex PCR. The sample includes about 150,000 clones, 94% seen only once; the top ten take 1.5% to 2%. The sample taken for sequencing was PBMCs. This TCR derives from a man aged 18-30 years in good health and CMV-seropositive. V is TRBV6-5 and J is TRBJ2-3; D gene ambiguous. The CDR3 is CASGDAADTQYF. CDR3 bases: TGTGCCAGTGGAGACGCGGCAGATACGCAGTATTTT.